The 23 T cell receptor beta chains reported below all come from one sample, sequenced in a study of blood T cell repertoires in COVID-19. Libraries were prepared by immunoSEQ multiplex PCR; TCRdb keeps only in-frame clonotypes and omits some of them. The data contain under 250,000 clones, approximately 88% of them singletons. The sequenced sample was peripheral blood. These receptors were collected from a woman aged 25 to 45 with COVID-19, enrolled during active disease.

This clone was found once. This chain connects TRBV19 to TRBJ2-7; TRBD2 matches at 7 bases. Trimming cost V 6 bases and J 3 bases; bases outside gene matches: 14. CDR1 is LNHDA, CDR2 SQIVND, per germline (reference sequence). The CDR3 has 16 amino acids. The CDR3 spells CASSSGAGRAYYEQYF. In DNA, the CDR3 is TGTGCCAGTAGCAGCGGGGCGGGCAGGGCTTACTACGAGCAGTACTTC.

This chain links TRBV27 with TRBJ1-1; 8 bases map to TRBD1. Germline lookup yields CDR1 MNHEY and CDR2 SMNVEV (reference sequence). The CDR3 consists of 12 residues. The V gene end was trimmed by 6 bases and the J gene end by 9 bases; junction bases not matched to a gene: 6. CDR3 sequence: CASRFAGGKAFF. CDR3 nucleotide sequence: TGTGCCAGCAGGTTTGCAGGGGGCAAAGCTTTCTTT.

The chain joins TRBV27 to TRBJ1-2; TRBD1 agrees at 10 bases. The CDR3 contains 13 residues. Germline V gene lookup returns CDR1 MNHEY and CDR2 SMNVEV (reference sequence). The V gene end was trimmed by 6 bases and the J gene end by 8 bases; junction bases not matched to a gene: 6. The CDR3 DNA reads TGTGCCAGCAGAGACAGGGGGCTTGGCGGCTACACCTTC. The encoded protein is CASRDRGLGGYTF.

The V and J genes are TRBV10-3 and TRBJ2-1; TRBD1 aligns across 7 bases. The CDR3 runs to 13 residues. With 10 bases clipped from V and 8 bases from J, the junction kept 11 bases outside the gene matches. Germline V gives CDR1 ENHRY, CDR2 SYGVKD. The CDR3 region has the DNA TGTGCCAGCCGACAGGGTTTGGAGTATGAGCAGTTCTTC. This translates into CASRQGLEYEQFF.

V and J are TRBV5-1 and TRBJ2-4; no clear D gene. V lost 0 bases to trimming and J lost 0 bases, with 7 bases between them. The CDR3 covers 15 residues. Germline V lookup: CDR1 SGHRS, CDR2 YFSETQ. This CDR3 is CASSLAFGAKNIQYF. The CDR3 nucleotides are TGCGCCAGCAGCTTGGCTTTCGGAGCCAAAAACATTCAGTACTTC.

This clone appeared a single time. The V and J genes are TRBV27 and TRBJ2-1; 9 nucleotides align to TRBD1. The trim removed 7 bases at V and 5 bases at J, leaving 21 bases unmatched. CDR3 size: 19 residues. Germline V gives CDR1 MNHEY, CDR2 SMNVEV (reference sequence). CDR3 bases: TGTGCCAGCACACCTTGGACAGGGGCCTATTTTAGCCCCAACAATGAGCAGTTCTTC. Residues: CASTPWTGAYFSPNNEQFF.

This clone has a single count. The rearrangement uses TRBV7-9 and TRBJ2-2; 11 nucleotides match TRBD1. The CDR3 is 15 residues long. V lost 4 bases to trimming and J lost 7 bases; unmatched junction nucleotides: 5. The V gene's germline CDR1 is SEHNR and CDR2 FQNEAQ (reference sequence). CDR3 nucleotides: TGTGCCAGCAGCTCATGGACAGGGGGCATCGGGGAGCTGTTTTTT. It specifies CASSSWTGGIGELFF. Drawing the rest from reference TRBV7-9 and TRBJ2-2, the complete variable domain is DTGVSQNPRHKITKRGQNVTFRCDPISEHNRLYWYRQTLGQGPEFLTYFQNEAQLEKSRLLSDRFSAERPKGSFSTLEIQRTEQGDSAMYLCASSSWTGGIGELFFGEGSRLTVL.

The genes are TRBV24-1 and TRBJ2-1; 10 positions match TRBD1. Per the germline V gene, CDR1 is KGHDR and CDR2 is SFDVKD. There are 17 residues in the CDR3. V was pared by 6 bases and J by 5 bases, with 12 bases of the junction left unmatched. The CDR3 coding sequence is TGTGCCACCAGTCCTCTAGGGGGGACAGGGGTAAACAATGAGCAGTTCTTC. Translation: CATSPLGGTGVNNEQFF.

The CDR3 DNA follows: TGTGCCAGCACCAAAACAGGGACCTATGGCTACACCTTC. Translating gives CASTKTGTYGYTF. This chain links TRBV11-2 with TRBJ1-2; D may be TRBD1 (6 bases). With 7 bases removed from V and 4 bases from J, the gap between germline ends came to 13 bases. The CDR3 has 13 residues. CDR1 and CDR2 from the germline V gene are SGHAT and FQNNGV.

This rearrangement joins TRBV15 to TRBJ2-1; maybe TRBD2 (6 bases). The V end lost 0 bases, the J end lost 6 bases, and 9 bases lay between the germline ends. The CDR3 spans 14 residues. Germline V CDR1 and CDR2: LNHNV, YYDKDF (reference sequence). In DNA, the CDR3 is TGTGCCACCAGCAGAGATAAGACTAGCAATGAGCAGTTCTTC. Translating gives CATSRDKTSNEQFF.

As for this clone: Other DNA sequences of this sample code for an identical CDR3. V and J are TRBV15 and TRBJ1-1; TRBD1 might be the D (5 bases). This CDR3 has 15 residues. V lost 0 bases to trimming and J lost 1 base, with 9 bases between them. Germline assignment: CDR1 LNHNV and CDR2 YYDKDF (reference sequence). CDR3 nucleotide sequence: TGTGCCACCAGCAGAGATCGTGGGGCGAACACTGAAGCTTTCTTT. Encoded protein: CATSRDRGANTEAFF.

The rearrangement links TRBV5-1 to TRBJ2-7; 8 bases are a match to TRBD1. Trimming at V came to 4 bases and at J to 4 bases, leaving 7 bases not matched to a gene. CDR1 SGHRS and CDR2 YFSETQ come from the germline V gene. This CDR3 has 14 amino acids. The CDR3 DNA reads TGCGCCAGCAGCCCCGGGACAGGCCTATACGAGCAGTACTTC. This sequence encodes CASSPGTGLYEQYF.

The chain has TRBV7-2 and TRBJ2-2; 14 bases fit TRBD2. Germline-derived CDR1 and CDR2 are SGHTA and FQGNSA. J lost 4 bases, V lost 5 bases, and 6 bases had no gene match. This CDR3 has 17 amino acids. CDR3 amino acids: CASSETSGGARTGELFF. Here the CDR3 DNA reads TGTGCCAGCAGCGAGACTAGCGGGGGGGCCCGCACCGGGGAGCTGTTTTTT.

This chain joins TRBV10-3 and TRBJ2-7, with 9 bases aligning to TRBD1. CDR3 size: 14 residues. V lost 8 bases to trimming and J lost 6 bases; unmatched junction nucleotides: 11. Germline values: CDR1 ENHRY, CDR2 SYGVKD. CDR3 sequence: CAIGWDRELVEQYF. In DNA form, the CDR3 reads TGTGCCATCGGTTGGGACAGGGAACTGGTCGAGCAGTACTTC.

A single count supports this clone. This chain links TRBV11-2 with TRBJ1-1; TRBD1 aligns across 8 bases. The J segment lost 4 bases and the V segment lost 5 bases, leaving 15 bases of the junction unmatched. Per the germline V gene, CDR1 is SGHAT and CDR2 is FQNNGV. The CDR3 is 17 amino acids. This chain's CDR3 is CASSPGGRGRRGTEAFF. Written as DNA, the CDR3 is TGTGCCAGCAGCCCAGGGGGCAGGGGGCGACGGGGCACTGAAGCTTTCTTT.

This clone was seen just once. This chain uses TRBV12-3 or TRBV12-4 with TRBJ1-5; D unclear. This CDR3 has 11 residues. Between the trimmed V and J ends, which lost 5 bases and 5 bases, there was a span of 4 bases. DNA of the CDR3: TGTGCCAGCAGTCTTGATCAGCCCCAGCATTTT. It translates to CASSLDQPQHF.

This chain's CDR3 is CASSLVVGQGRRGYGYTF. The CDR3 DNA reads as TGTGCCAGCAGTTTAGTAGTAGGACAGGGGAGGAGGGGCTATGGCTACACCTTC. The rearrangement joins TRBV28 to TRBJ1-2; 9 bases fit TRBD1. This CDR3 region has 18 residues. Germline V CDR1 and CDR2: MDHEN, SYDVKM. Trimming removed 2 bases from V and 4 bases from J; junction bases left unmatched: 14.

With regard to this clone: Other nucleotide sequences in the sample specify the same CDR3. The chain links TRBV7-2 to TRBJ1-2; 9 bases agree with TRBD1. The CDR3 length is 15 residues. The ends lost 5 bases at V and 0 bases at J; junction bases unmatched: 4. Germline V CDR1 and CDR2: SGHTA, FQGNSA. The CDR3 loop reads CASSPRDRANYGYTF. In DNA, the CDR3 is TGTGCCAGCAGCCCGAGGGACAGGGCTAACTATGGCTACACCTTC.

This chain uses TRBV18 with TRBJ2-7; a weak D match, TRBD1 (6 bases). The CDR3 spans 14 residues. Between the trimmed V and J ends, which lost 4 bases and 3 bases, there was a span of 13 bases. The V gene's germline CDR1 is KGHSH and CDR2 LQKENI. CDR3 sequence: CASSLSPDSYEQYV. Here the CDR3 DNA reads TGTGCCAGCTCACTCTCCCCGGACAGCTACGAGCAGTACGTC.

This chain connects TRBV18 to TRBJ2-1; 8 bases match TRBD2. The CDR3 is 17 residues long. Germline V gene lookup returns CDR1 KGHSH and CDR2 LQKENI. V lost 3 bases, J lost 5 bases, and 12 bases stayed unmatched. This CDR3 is CASSPETPGTRNNEQFF. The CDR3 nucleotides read TGTGCCAGCTCACCCGAGACCCCCGGGACTAGGAACAATGAGCAGTTCTTC.

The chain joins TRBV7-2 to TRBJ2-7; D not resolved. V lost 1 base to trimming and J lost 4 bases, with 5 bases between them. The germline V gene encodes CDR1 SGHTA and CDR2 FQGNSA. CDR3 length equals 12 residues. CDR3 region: CASSLVSYEQYF. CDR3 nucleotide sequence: TGTGCCAGCAGCTTAGTCTCGTACGAGCAGTACTTC.

CDR3 amino acids: CATRAGGRLRPSGNTIYF. The CDR3 bases are TGTGCCACCAGGGCAGGGGGTCGCCTGAGGCCTTCTGGAAACACCATATATTTT. This chain uses TRBV10-3 with TRBJ1-3; TRBD1 agrees at 7 bases. The germline CDR1 and CDR2 sequences are ENHRY and SYGVKD. Trimming took 10 bases from V and 1 from J; bases not matched to a gene: 19. This CDR3 is 18 amino acids long.

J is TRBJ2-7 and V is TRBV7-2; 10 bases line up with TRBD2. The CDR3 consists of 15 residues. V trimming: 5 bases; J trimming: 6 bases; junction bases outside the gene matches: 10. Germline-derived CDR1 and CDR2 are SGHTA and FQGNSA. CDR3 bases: TGTGCCAGCAGCCCTCAAGCGGGGGGGCCTTTCGAGCAGTACTTC. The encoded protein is CASSPQAGGPFEQYF.